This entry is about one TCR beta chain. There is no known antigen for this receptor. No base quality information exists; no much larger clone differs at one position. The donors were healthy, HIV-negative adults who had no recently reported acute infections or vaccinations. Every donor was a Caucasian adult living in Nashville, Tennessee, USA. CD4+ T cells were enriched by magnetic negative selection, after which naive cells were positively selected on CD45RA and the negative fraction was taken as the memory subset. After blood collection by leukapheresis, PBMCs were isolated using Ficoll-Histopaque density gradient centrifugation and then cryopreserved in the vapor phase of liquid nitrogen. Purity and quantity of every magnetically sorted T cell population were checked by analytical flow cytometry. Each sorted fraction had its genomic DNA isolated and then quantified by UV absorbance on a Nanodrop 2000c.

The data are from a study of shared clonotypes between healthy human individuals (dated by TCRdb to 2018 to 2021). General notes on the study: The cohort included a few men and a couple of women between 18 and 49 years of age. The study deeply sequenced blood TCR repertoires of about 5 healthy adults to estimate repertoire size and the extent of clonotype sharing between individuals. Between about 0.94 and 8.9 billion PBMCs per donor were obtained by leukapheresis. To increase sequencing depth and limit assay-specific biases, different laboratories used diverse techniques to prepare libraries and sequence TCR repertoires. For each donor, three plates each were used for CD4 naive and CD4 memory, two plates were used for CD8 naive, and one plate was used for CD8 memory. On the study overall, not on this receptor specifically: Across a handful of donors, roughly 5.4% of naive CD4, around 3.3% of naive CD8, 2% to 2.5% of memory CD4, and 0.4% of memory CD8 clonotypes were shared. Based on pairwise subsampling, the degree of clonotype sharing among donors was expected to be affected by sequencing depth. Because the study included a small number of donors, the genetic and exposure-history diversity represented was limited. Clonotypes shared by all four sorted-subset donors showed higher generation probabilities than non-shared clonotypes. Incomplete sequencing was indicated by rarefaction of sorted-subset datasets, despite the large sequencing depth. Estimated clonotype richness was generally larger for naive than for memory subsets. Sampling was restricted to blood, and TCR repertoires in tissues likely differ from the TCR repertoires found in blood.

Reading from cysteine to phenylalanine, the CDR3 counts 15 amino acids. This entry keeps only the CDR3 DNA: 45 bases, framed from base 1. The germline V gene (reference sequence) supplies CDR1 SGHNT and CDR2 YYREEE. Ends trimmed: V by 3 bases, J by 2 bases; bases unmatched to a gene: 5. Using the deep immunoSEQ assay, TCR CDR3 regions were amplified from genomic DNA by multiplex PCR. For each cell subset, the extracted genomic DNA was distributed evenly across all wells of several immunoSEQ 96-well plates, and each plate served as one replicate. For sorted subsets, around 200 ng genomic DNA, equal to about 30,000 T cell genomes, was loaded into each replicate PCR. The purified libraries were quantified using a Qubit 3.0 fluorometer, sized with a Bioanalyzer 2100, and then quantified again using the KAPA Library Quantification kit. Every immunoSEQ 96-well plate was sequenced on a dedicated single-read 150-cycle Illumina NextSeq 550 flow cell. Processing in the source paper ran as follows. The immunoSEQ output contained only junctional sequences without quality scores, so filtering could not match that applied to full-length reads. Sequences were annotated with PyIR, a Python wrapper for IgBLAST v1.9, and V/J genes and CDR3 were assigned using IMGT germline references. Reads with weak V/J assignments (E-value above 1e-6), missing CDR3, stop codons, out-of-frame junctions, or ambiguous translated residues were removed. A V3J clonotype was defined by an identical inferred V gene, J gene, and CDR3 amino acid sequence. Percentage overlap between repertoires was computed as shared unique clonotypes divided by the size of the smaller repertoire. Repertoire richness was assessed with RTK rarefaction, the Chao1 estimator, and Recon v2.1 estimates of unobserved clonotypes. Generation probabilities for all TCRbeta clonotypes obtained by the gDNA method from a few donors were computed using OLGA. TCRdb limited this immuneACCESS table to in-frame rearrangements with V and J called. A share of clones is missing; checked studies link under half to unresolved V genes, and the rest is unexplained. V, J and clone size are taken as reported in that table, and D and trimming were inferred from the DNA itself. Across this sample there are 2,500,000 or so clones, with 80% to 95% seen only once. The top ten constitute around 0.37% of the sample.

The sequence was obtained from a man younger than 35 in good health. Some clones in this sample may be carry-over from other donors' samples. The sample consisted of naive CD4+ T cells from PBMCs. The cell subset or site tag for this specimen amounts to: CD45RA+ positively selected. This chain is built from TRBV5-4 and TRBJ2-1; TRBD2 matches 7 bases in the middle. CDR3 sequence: CASSWTSQPYNEQFF. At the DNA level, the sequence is TGTGCCAGCAGCTGGACTAGTCAACCCTACAATGAGCAGTTCTTC.